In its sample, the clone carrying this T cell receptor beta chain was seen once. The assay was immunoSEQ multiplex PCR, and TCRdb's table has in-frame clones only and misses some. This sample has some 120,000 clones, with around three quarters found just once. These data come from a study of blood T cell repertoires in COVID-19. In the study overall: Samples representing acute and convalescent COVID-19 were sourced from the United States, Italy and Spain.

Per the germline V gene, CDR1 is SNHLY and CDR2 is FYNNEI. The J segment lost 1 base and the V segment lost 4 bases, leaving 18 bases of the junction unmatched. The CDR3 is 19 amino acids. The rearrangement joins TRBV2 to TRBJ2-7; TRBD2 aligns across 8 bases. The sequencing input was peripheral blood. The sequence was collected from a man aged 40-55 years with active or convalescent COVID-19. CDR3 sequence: CASSALRQVGTGGSYEQYF. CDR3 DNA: TGTGCCAGCAGTGCACTGCGGCAGGTCGGGACGGGAGGGTCCTACGAGCAGTACTTC.